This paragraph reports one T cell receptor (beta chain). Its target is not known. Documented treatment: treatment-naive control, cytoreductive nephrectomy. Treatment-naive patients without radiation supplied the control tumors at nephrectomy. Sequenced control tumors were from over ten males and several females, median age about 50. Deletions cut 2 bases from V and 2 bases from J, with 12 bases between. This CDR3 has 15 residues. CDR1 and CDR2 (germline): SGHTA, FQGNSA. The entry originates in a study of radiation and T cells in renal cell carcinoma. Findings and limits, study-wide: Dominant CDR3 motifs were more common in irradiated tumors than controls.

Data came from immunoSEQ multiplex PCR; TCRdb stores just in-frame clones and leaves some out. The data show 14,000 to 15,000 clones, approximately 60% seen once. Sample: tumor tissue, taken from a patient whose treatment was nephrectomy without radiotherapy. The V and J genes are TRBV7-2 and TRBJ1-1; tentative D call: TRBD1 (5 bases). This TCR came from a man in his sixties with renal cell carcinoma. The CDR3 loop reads CASSLLGVSNTEAFF. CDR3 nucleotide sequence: TGTGCCAGCAGCTTATTGGGGGTCTCTAACACTGAAGCTTTCTTT.